This T cell receptor beta chain was recovered during a study of cytomegalovirus exposure and HLA in healthy donors. The PCR made use of 60 Vbeta and 13 Jbeta primers. Assay used: immunoSEQ multiplex PCR; TCRdb lists only in-frame clones, some missing. Here the sample spans about 160,000 clones, roughly 75% being singletons. Study-wide results and caveats: Further analysis was carried out later, and it showed several of the most significant clusters appearing linked to common viral pathogens. CMV serostatus was the only immune exposure information that was available. Usually a TCR sequence was rare, but some public TCRs were found in many donors. A later analysis, which compared TCR beta chains of equal frequency, found the HLA-associated ones more clonally expanded.

To note about this clone: Its antigen remains unidentified. Different DNA sequences within this sample yield the same CDR3.

The CDR3 spans 15 residues. CDR1 MGHRA and CDR2 YSYEKL come from the germline V gene. Losses at the gene ends were 4 bases for V and 1 base for J; bases not matched to a gene: 5. Sequences were obtained from PBMCs. The sequence came from a man between 18 and 29 years old in good health and CMV-seronegative. This chain joins TRBV4-1 and TRBJ2-7; TRBD1 matches at 9 bases. CDR3 region: CASSPGQGGSYEQYF. In nucleotides, the CDR3 is TGCGCCAGCAGCCCGGGACAGGGCGGGTCCTACGAGCAGTACTTC.